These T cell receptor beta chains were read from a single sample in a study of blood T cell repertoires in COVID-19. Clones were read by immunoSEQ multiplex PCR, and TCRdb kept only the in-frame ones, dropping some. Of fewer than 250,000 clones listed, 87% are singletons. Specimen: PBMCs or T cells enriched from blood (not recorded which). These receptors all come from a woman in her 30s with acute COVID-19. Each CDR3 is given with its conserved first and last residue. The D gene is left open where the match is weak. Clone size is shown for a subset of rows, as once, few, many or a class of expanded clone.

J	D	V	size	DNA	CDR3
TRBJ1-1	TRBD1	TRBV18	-	TGTGCCAGCTCACCGTCGACAGGGGATAAGGTCGCTTTCTTT	CASSPSTGDKVAFF
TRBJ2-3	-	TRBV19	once	TGTGCCAGTAGTATCGGTTTAGGAGCGGTACTCACAGATACGCAGTATTTT	CASSIGLGAVLTDTQYF
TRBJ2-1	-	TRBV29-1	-	TGCAGCGTTGAAGGGGTTGAGGGACAAGAGGACAATGAGCAGTTCTTC	CSVEGVEGQEDNEQFF
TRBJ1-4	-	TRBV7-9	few	TGTGCCAGCAGCTTAGATAGCTGGTCAGTTGTCGAAAAACTGTTTTTT	CASSLDSWSVVEKLFF
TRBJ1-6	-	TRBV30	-	TGTGCCTGGAGGGGTGCCAGGGATTCACCCCTCCACTTT	CAWRGARDSPLHF
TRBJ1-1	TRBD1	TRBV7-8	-	TGTGCCAGCAGCTACGGGACAGCGAACACTGAAGCTTTCTTT	CASSYGTANTEAFF
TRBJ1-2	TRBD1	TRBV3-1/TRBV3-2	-	TGTGCCAGCAGCTCCGCCGACAGGGACTATGGCTACACCTTC	CASSSADRDYGYTF
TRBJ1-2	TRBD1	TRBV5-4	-	TGTGCCAGCAGCTCCTACAGGGGTTTGGGCTATGGCTACACCTTC	CASSSYRGLGYGYTF
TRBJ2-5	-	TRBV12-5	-	TGTGCTAGTGGTTTGGGAGGGGGACAAGGAGTTAAAGAGACCCAGTACTTC	CASGLGGGQGVKETQYF
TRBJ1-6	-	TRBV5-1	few	TGCGCCAGCAGTGTAGAATCGAATAATTCACCCCTCCACTTT	CASSVESNNSPLHF
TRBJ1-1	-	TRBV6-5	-	TGTGCCAGCAGTCCTCCAGGGTGGAACACTGAAGCTTTCTTT	CASSPPGWNTEAFF
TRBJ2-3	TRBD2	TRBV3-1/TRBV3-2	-	TGTGCCAGCAGCCAAGGAGTGGTAGCGGGGGGCACAGATACGCAGTATTTT	CASSQGVVAGGTDTQYF
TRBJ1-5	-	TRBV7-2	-	TGTGCCAGCAGCTTGGGGGCTGATCAGCCCCAGCATTTT	CASSLGADQPQHF
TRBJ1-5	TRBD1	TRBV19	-	TGTGCCAGTAGTCGGGGACAGCATAGCAATCAGCCCCAGCATTTT	CASSRGQHSNQPQHF
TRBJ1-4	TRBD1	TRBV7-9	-	TGTGCCAGCAGCCCCGCGACAGGGAGGAATGAAAAACTGTTTTTT	CASSPATGRNEKLFF
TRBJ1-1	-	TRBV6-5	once	TGTGCCAGCAGTTATAGTCAGGAACCCGATATGACTGAAGCTTTCTTT	CASSYSQEPDMTEAFF
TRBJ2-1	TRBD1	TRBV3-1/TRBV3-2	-	TGTGCCAGCAGCCAACCTGACAGGGGTCAAGATGAGCAGTTCTTC	CASSQPDRGQDEQFF
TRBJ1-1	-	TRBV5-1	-	TGCGCCAGCAGCTTAGGGCAGGGCTACACTGAAGCTTTCTTT	CASSLGQGYTEAFF
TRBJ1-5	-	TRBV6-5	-	TGTGCCAGCAGTTACTCGGGAGAACAGCCCCAGCATTTT	CASSYSGEQPQHF
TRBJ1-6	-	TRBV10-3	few	TGTGCCATCAGTGGGGGGGGGATTGAGCCCCTCCACTTT	CAISGGGIEPLHF
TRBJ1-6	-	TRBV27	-	TGTGCCAGCAGTCTGGCCTATGGGGCGGTTCCCCTCCACTTT	CASSLAYGAVPLHF
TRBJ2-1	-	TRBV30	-	TGTGCCTGGAGAAACAGTTTTTATGAGCAGTTCTTC	CAWRNSFYEQFF
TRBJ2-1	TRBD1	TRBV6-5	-	TGTGCCACCAAGGATCCAGGACAGGGGGCCAATGAGCAGTTCTTC	CATKDPGQGANEQFF
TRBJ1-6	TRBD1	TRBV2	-	TGTGCCAGCCACGGGACAGGGAGATCACCCCTCCACTTT	CASHGTGRSPLHF
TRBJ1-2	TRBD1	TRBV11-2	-	TGTGCCAGCAGCTTAGAGGGGGGACAGGGGGTAGGCTACACCTTC	CASSLEGGQGVGYTF
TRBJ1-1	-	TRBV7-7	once	TGTGCTAGCAGACAAATAAGCGGGGCCACTGAAGCTTTCTTT	CASRQISGATEAFF
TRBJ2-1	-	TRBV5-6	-	TGTGCCAGCAGCTTGTTAGAGAATGAGCAGTTCTTC	CASSLLENEQFF
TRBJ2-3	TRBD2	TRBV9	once	TGTGCCAGCAGCGTCAGCGGGGCCTATAGCACAGATACGCAGTATTTT	CASSVSGAYSTDTQYF
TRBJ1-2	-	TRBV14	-	TGTGCCAGCAGCCAAGAATCTACGGCTAACTATGGCTACACCTTC	CASSQESTANYGYTF
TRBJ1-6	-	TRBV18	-	TGTGCCAGCTCACTTACAGGGCCCCAGGGGAATTCACCCCTCCACTTT	CASSLTGPQGNSPLHF
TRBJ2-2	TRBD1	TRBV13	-	TGTGCCAGCAGCTTCGCCTCACAGGGGTACACCGGGGAGCTGTTTTTT	CASSFASQGYTGELFF
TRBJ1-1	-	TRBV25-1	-	TGTGCCAGCAGTATAACAGGGTCAAACACTGAAGCTTTCTTT	CASSITGSNTEAFF
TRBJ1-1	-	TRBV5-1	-	TGCGCCAGCAGCTCACCGGGAAACACTGAAGCTTTCTTT	CASSSPGNTEAFF
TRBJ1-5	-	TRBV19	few	TGTGCCAGTAGTATTGTAAATCAGCCCCAGCATTTT	CASSIVNQPQHF
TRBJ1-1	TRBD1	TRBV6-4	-	TGTGCCACCAGGACAGGGGGCTACGGCACTGAAGCTTTCTTT	CATRTGGYGTEAFF
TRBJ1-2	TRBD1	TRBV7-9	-	TGTGCCAGCCGTGGGACAGGGGAAGACTATGGCTACACCTTC	CASRGTGEDYGYTF
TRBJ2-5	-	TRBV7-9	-	TGTGCCAGCACCCCCGGACTAACGCCCAAGTACCAAGAGACCCAGTACTTC	CASTPGLTPKYQETQYF
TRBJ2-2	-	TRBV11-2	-	TGTGCCAGCAGCTTTACGGAGGTCGGGGAGCTGTTTTTT	CASSFTEVGELFF
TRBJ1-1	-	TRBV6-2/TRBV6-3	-	TGTGCCAGCAGTTACTCGAGAGGCCGCACTACCAGACGGTACACTGAAGCTTTCTTT	CASSYSRGRTTRRYTEAFF
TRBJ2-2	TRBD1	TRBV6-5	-	TGTGCCAGCAGCTGGGACAGATCTTTAGGGGAGCTGTTTTTT	CASSWDRSLGELFF
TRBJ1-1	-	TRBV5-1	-	TGCGCCAGCAGCCGTCGGGTTGGGTCGAACACTGAAGCTTTCTTT	CASSRRVGSNTEAFF
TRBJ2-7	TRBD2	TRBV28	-	TGTGCCATAAGAATTAGCGGGGGTTCCTACGAGCAGTACTTC	CAIRISGGSYEQYF
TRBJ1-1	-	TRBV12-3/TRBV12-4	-	TGTGCCAGCAGTTTACTGGGGAGCACTGAAGCTTTCTTT	CASSLLGSTEAFF
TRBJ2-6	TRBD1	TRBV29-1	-	TGCAGCGTTGGAGTTCCGGGACAGCATATACTCTCTGGGGCCAACGTCCTGACTTTC	CSVGVPGQHILSGANVLTF
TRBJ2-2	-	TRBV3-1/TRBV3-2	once	TGTGCCAGCAGCCAAGGAGGGGGAGACACCGGGGAGCTGTTTTTT	CASSQGGGDTGELFF
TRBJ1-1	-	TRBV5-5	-	TGTGCCAGCAGCTTACTTGTGGACACTGAAGCTTTCTTT	CASSLLVDTEAFF
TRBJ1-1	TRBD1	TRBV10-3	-	TGTGCCATCAGGGGAGACAGGGGCAACACTGAAGCTTTCTTT	CAIRGDRGNTEAFF
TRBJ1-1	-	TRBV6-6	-	TGTGCCACAACAAAGAGGGAAACTGAAGCTTTCTTT	CATTKRETEAFF
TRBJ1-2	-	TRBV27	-	TGTGCCATCCCTAATGCGTGGAACTATGGCTACACCTTC	CAIPNAWNYGYTF
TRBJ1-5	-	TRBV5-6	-	TGTGCCAGCAGCTTGAGGGGGGGGCTCGATCAGCCCCAGCATTTT	CASSLRGGLDQPQHF